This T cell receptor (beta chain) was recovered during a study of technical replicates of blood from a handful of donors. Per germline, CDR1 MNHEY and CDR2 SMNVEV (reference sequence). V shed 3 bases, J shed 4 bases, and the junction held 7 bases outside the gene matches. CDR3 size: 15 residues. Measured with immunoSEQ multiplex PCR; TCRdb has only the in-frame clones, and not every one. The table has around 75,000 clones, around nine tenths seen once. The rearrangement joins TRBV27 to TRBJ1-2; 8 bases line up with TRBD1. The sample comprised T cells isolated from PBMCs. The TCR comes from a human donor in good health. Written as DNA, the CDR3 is TGTGCCAGCAGTTTGGTCACAGGGGGAATCTATGGCTACACCTTC. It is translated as CASSLVTGGIYGYTF.